Sequencing of this T cell receptor (beta chain) was carried out in a study of OX40 agonist ivuxolimab in advanced cancers. Background on the study: Hepatocellular carcinoma, melanoma, renal cell or head and neck cancer was diagnosed in the dose-escalation patients.

CDR3 size: 15 residues. Germline values: CDR1 MNHEY, CDR2 SVGAGI. Unmatched junction bases numbered 8, after V lost 5 bases and J lost 6 bases. Remarks on this clone: As yet, its antigen is unknown.

Profiled with immunoSEQ multiplex PCR; TCRdb holds only in-frame clones, not every one. Of 25,000 to 35,000 clones in the sample, 85% to 95% were seen once. Study findings and constraints: In general, CD8+ T cells held more expanded clones than CD4+ did, on average. Both blood CD4+ and CD8+ T cells showed clonal growth by week 6 at 0.1 to 3.0 mg/kg.

This TCR derives from an adult with an advanced solid tumor such as melanoma, head and neck, liver or kidney cancer. The sequences come from CD4+ or CD8+ T cells sorted from blood, collected in a trial of the OX40 agonist ivuxolimab. This chain joins TRBV6-5 and TRBJ2-1; 9 bases match TRBD1. The CDR3 reads CASSPGQGLSNEQFF. The CDR3 DNA is TGTGCCAGCAGTCCTGGACAGGGGTTGTCCAATGAGCAGTTCTTC.